The 21 T cell receptor beta chains given below trace back to one sample, sequenced in a study of human thymus T cells. The repertoire was sequenced with immunoSEQ multiplex PCR; TCRdb's copy has only in-frame clones and lacks some. The profile covers some 46,000 clones, with around 95% appearing a single time and approximately 0.15% taken by the ten largest. The material sequenced was blood. The receptor set was obtained from a girl under two years old with a congenital heart defect but otherwise immunologically healthy.

The chain employs TRBV7-3 and TRBJ2-5; 7 bases match TRBD2. The germline V gene encodes CDR1 SGHTA and CDR2 FQGTGA. Trimming took 5 bases from V and 1 from J; bases not matched to a gene: 4. This CDR3 region has 14 residues. The CDR3 protein is CASSPSSGQETQYF. The CDR3 bases are TGTGCCAGCAGCCCATCTAGCGGCCAAGAGACCCAGTACTTC.

V gene TRBV11-2 combines with J gene TRBJ1-1, with D maybe TRBD1 (6 bases). The CDR3 consists of 14 residues. Between the trimmed V and J ends, which lost 2 bases and 4 bases, there was a span of 11 bases. Germline V lookup: CDR1 SGHAT, CDR2 FQNNGV. In DNA, the CDR3 is TGTGCCAGCAGCTTATTCAGGGGTGGCACTGAAGCTTTCTTT. This gives the protein CASSLFRGGTEAFF.

The chain couples TRBV29-1 to TRBJ2-2, with a possible D match to TRBD2 (6 bases). The length of the CDR3 is 13 residues. The germline gives CDR1 SQVTM, CDR2 ANQGSEA. V lost 7 bases and J lost 1, with 10 bases in between. In nucleotides, the CDR3 is TGCAGCGCCTACGGGGGGAACACCGGGGAGCTGTTTTTT. Amino acids: CSAYGGNTGELFF.

In the case of this clone: The same CDR3 is also encoded by other DNA sequences in this sample. The V gene is TRBV5-6, the J gene TRBJ2-3; TRBD1 matches at 9 bases. The trim removed 4 bases at V and 1 base at J, leaving 4 bases unmatched. Germline assignment: CDR1 SGHDT and CDR2 YYEEEE. The CDR3 totals 15 residues. CDR3 region: CASSLGDRGTDTQYF. The CDR3 bases are TGTGCCAGCAGCCTGGGGGACAGGGGCACAGATACGCAGTATTTT.

The chain is built from TRBV20-1 and TRBJ2-7; D remains unclear. Trimming pared 1 base from V and 3 bases from J, leaving 4 bases between. The CDR3 runs 11 residues. Germline-derived CDR1 and CDR2 are DFQATT and SNEGSKA (reference sequence). The CDR3 DNA is TGCAGTGCTAGAGCTGACTACGAGCAGTACTTC. Translating gives CSARADYEQYF.

The V call is TRBV7-2, the J call TRBJ2-3; the match to TRBD1 covers 9 bases. The germline gives CDR1 SGHTA, CDR2 FQGNSA. This CDR3 has 14 residues. Germline trimming cut 7 bases from V and 4 bases from J; bases unmatched to any gene: 6. The chain's CDR3 is CASIYRGQADTQYF. The CDR3 region has the DNA TGTGCCAGCATTTACAGGGGGCAAGCAGATACGCAGTATTTT.

The chain is built from TRBV28 and TRBJ1-2; D is unclear. V was trimmed by 4 bases and J by 5 bases, leaving 17 bases between them. The CDR3 sequence is 15 residues long. Germline CDR1 is MDHEN and CDR2 is SYDVKM. CDR3 sequence: CASSSPSTNLYGYTF. The DNA for the CDR3 is TGTGCCAGCAGTTCCCCCTCTACGAATTTGTATGGCTACACCTTC.

The chain is built from TRBV19 and TRBJ1-5; D is uncertain. This CDR3 is built from 15 residues. In germline, CDR1 is LNHDA, CDR2 SQIVND (reference sequence). V was trimmed by 1 base and J by 0 bases, leaving 7 bases between them. The CDR3 reads CASSIGTYSNQPQHF. CDR3 in DNA: TGTGCCAGTAGTATAGGCACCTATAGCAATCAGCCCCAGCATTTT.

There are a few counts of this clone. V gene TRBV10-3 combines with J gene TRBJ1-1; no reliable D call. There are 12 residues in the CDR3. Germline values: CDR1 ENHRY, CDR2 SYGVKD. V dropped 6 bases and J dropped 5 bases, with 10 bases sitting between them. CDR3 nucleotide sequence: TGTGCCATCAGCCTTGTGGGGACTGAAGCTTTCTTT. Translating gives CAISLVGTEAFF.

The chain carries TRBV6-4 and TRBJ2-1; the D is unclear. Per germline, CDR1 MRHNA and CDR2 SNTAGT. V lost 0 bases and J 5 bases, leaving 5 bases between the germline ends. The CDR3 loop spans 13 amino acids. The DNA for the CDR3 is TGTGCCAGCAGTGACTCGACAAACAATGAGCAGTTCTTC. Its translation: CASSDSTNNEQFF.

The chain has TRBV7-3 and TRBJ2-2; tentatively, D is TRBD2 (5 bases). The CDR3 spans 18 residues. Germline V gene data show CDR1 as SGHTA and CDR2 as FQGTGA. The V end lost 4 bases, the J end lost 4 bases, and 22 bases lay between the germline ends. The CDR3 sequence: CASSSPGILERATGELFF. DNA for the CDR3: TGTGCCAGCAGCTCCCCCGGGATCCTAGAAAGAGCCACCGGGGAGCTGTTTTTT.

This chain connects TRBV5-6 to TRBJ1-2; TRBD1 is a possible D gene (5 bases). V lost 3 bases to trimming and J lost 4 bases, with 10 bases between them. From germline, CDR1 is SGHDT and CDR2 YYEEEE. The CDR3 is 13 amino acids. CDR3 loop: CASSSGIGYGYTF. For the CDR3, the DNA is TGTGCCAGCAGCTCAGGGATCGGCTATGGCTACACCTTC.

The chain is built from TRBV27 and TRBJ2-1; D call uncertain. The CDR3 extends over 13 amino acids. V shed 2 bases and J shed 8 bases, with 10 bases lying between them. CDR1 is MNHEY and CDR2 is SMNVEV in the germline V gene (reference sequence). The CDR3 sequence is CASSLVGPHEQFF. The CDR3 DNA sequence: TGTGCCAGCAGTTTAGTAGGACCCCATGAGCAGTTCTTC.

This clone was observed a few times. V and J are TRBV14 and TRBJ2-7; TRBD2 is a possible D gene (5 bases). V lost 4 bases and J 2 bases, leaving 12 bases between the germline ends. CDR1 SGHDN and CDR2 FVKESK come from the germline V gene. This CDR3 has 14 residues. DNA of the CDR3: TGTGCCAGCAGCCCCATGGGAGTAACCTACGAGCAGTACTTC. Its protein is CASSPMGVTYEQYF.

The chain recombines TRBV7-2 with TRBJ2-5, with TRBD2 matching 10 bases. The CDR3 loop spans 19 amino acids. Germline V lookup: CDR1 SGHTA, CDR2 FQGNSA. Germline trimming cut 1 base from V and 4 bases from J; bases unmatched to any gene: 15. The CDR3, as DNA: TGTGCCAGCAGCTTAGTAACAAGCGGGAGGGCGAGGTGGGGAGAGACCCAGTACTTC. Its protein is CASSLVTSGRARWGETQYF.

CDR3 amino acids: CASSRDTFNSPLHF. The DNA for the CDR3 is TGTGCCAGCAGCCGCGACACATTTAATTCACCCCTCCACTTT. The V and J genes are TRBV7-6 and TRBJ1-6; no definite D call. Looked up from germline, CDR1 is SGHVS and CDR2 is FNYEAQ. The CDR3 runs 14 residues. The V and J ends lost 5 bases and 6 bases respectively, with 11 bases between them.

This chain uses TRBV5-1 with TRBJ2-3; weak D call: TRBD1 (6 bases). V was shortened by 5 bases and J by 4 bases, with 14 bases between the two germline ends. The CDR3 length is 14 residues. Germline CDR1 SGHRS, CDR2 YFSETQ. The CDR3, as DNA: TGCGCCAGCAGTTTCGGACAGAAACCAGATACGCAGTATTTT. It translates to CASSFGQKPDTQYF.

V usage is TRBV9 and J usage is TRBJ2-1; no firm D call. The germline V gene encodes CDR1 SGDLS and CDR2 YYNGEE. The V end was cut by 0 bases, the J end by 9 bases, with 7 bases between. The CDR3 totals 12 residues. The CDR3 nucleotides read TGTGCCAGCAGCGTAGGTTCTAGTGAGCAGTTCTTC. Its protein product is CASSVGSSEQFF. Together with reference TRBV9 and TRBJ2-1, the CDR3 gives the full variable domain: DSGVTQTPKHLITATGQRVTLRCSPRSGDLSVYWYQQSLDQGLQFLIQYYNGEERAKGNILERFSAQQFPDLHSELNLSSLELGDSALYFCASSVGSSEQFFGPGTRLTVL.

This clone was seen only once. The rearrangement links TRBV6-1 to TRBJ2-2; D gene uncertain. The CDR3 consists of 13 residues. Trimming cost V 8 bases and J 3 bases, with 10 bases left between them. Germline V gives CDR1 MNHNS, CDR2 SASEGT. The CDR3 coding sequence is TGTGCCAGCCCCTCACCATACACCGGGGAGCTGTTTTTT. It encodes CASPSPYTGELFF.

V is TRBV19 and J is TRBJ2-7; D is perhaps TRBD1 (5 bases). Germline V lookup: CDR1 LNHDA, CDR2 SQIVND (reference sequence). The CDR3 runs 13 residues. With 3 bases removed from V and 1 base from J, the gap between germline ends came to 7 bases. CDR3 amino acids: CASSMGPSYEQYF. CDR3 in DNA: TGTGCCAGTAGTATGGGGCCGTCCTACGAGCAGTACTTC.

V and J are TRBV2 and TRBJ1-3, with D tentatively TRBD1 (6 bases). CDR1 and CDR2 (germline): SNHLY, FYNNEI. V shed 4 bases and J shed 4 bases, with 17 bases lying between them. CDR3 length: 16 amino acids. Written as DNA, the CDR3 is TGTGCCAGCAGTGTCCCCCCGGGGACATCGGGAAACACCATATATTTT. As protein: CASSVPPGTSGNTIYF.